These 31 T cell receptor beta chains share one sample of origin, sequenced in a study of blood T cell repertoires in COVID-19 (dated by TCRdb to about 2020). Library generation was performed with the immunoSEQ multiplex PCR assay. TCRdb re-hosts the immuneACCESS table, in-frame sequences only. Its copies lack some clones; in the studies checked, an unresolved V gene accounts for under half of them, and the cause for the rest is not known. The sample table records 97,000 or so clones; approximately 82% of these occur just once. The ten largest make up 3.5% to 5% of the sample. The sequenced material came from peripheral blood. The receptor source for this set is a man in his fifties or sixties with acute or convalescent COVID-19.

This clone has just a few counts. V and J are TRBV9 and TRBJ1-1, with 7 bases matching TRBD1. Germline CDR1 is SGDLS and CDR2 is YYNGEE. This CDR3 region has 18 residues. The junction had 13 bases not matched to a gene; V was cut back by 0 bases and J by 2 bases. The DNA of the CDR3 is TGTGCCAGCAGCGTAGGCCCTGGGACAGCCATCCTTAACACTGAAGCTTTCTTT. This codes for CASSVGPGTAILNTEAFF.

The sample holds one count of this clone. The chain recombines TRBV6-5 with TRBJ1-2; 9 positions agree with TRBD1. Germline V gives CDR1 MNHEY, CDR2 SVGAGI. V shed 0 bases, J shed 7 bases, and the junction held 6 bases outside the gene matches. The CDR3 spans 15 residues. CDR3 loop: CASSYSMGQGRGYTF. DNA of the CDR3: TGTGCCAGCAGTTACTCAATGGGACAGGGTCGTGGCTACACCTTC.

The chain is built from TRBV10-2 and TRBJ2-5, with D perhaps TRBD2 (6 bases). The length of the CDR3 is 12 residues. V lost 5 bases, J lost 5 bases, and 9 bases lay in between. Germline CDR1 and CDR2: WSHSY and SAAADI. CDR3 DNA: TGCGCCAGCAGTTGGCGGGGCGAGACCCAGTACTTC. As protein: CASSWRGETQYF.

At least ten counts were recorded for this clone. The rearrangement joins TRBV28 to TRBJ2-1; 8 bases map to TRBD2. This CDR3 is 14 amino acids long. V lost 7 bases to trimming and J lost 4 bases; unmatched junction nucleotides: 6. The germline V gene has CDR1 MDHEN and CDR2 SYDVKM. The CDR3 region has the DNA TGTGCCAGCATGACGGGGGGGCCGTACAATGAGCAGTTCTTC. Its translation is CASMTGGPYNEQFF.

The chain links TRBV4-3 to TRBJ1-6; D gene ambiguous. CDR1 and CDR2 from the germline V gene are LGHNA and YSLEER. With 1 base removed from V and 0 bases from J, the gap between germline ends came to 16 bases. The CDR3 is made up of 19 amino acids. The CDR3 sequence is CASSQAAREESSYNSPLHF. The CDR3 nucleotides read TGCGCCAGCAGCCAAGCAGCGAGGGAGGAGAGCTCCTATAATTCACCCCTCCACTTT.

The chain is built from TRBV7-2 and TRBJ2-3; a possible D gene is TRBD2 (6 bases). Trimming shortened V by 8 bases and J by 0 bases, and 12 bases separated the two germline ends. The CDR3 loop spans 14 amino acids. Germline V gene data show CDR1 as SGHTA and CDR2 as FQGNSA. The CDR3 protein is CASATSGSTDTQYF. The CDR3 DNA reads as TGTGCCAGCGCGACTAGTGGGAGCACAGATACGCAGTATTTT.

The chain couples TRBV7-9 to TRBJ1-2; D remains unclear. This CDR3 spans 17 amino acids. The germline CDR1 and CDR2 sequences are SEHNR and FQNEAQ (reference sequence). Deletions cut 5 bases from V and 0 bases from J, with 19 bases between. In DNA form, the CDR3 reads TGTGCCAGCAGCATTTTCGGCGGGGAAGGCACTAACTATGGCTACACCTTC. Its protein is CASSIFGGEGTNYGYTF.

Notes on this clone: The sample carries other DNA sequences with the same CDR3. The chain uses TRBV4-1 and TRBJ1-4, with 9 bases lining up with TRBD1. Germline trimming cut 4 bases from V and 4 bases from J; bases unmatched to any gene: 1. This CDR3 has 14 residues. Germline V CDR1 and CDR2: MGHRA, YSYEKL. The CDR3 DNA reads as TGCGCCAGCAGCCCGGGACAGGGTAATGAAAAACTGTTTTTT. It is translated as CASSPGQGNEKLFF.

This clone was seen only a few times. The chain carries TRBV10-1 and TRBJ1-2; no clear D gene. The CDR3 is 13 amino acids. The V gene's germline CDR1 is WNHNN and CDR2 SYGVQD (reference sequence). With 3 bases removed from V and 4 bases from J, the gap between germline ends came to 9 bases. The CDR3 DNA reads TGCGCCAGCAGTGAATCGGGAATCTATGGCTACACCTTC. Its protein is CASSESGIYGYTF.

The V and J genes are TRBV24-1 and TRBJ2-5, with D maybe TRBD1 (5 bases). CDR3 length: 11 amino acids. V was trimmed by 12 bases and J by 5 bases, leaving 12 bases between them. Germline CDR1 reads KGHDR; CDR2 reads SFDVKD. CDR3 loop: CASGALETQYF. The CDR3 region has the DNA TGTGCCTCTGGGGCTCTGGAGACCCAGTACTTC.

CDR3 region: CAILGGVTSNTGELFF. The CDR3 DNA follows: TGTGCCATCCTGGGCGGGGTGACTTCGAACACCGGGGAGCTGTTTTTT. The gene calls are TRBV28 and TRBJ2-2; tentatively, D is TRBD2 (6 bases). CDR3 size: 16 residues. V dropped 10 bases and J dropped 0 bases, with 18 bases sitting between them. Per germline, CDR1 MDHEN and CDR2 SYDVKM.

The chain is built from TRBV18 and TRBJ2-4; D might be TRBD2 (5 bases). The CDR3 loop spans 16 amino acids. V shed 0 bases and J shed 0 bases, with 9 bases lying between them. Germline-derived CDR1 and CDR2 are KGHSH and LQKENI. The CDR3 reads CASSPPDSLAKNIQYF. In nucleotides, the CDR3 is TGTGCCAGCTCACCACCGGACTCATTAGCCAAAAACATTCAGTACTTC.

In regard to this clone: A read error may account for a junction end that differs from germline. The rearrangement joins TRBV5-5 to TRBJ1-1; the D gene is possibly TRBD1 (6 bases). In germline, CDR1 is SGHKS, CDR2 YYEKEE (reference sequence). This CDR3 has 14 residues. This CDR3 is CASNLRTVNTEAFF. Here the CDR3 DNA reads TGTGCCAGCAACTTGAGGACAGTGAACACTGAAGCTTTCTTT.

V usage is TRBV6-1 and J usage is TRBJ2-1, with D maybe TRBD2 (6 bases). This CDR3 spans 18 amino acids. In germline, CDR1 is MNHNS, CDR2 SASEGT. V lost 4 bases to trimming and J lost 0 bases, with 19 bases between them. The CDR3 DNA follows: TGTGCCAGCAGTGCAATGGGAGGACATTCGAGCTCCTACAATGAGCAGTTCTTC. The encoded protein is CASSAMGGHSSSYNEQFF.

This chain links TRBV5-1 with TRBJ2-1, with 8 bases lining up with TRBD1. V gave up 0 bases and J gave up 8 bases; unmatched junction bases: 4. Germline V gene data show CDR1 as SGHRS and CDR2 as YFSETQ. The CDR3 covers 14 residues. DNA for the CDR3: TGCGCCAGCAGCTTGGTCCAGGGGGCCGATGAGCAGTTCTTC. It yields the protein CASSLVQGADEQFF.

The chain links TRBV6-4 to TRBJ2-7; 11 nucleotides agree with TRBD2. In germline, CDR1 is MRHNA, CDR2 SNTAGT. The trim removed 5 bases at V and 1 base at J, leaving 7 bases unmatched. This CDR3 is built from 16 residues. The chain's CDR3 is CASSPDRLAGSYEQYV. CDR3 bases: TGTGCCAGCAGTCCCGATAGACTAGCGGGGTCCTACGAGCAGTACGTC.

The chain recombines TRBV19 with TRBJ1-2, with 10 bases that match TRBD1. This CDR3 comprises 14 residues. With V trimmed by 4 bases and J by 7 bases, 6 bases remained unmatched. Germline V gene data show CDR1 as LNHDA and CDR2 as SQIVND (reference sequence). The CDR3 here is CASSTNDRGLGYTF. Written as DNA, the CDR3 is TGTGCCAGTAGTACAAATGACAGGGGGCTTGGCTACACCTTC. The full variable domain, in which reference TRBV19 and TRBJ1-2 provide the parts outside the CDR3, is DGGITQSPKYLFRKEGQNVTLSCEQNLNHDAMYWYRQDPGQGLRLIYYSQIVNDFQKGDIAEGYSVSREKKESFPLTVTSAQKNPTAFYLCASSTNDRGLGYTFGSGTRLTVV.

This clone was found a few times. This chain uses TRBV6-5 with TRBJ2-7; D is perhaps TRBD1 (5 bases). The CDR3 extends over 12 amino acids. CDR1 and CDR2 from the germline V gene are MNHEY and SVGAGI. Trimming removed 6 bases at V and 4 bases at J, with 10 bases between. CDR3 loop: CASRDRRYEQYV. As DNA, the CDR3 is TGTGCCAGCAGAGACAGAAGATACGAGCAGTACGTC.

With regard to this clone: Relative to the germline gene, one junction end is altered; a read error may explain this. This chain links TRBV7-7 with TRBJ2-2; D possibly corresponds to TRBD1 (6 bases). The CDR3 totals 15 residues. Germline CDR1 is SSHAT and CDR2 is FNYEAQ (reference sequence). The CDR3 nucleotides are TGTGCTAGCAGCCAAGGACAGCAGAACACCGGGGAGCTGTTTTTT. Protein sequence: CASSQGQQNTGELFF.

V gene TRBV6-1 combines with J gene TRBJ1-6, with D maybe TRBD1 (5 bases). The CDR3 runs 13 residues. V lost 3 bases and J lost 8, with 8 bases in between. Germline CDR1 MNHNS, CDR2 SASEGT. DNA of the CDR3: TGTGCCAGCAGTGAGGCGGGGGATTCACCCCTCCACTTT. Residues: CASSEAGDSPLHF.

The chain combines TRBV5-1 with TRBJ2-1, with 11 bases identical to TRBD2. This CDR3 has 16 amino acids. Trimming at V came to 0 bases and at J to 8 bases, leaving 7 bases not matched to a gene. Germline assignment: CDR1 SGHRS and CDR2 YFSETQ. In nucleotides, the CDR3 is TGCGCCAGCAGCTTGGCCAATAGCGGGGGGGCCGATGAGCAGTTCTTC. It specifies CASSLANSGGADEQFF.

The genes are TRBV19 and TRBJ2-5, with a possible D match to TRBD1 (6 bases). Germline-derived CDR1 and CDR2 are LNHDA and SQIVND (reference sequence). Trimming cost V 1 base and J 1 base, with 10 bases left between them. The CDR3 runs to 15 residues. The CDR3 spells CASSIVQGTQETQYF. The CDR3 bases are TGTGCCAGTAGTATAGTACAGGGAACCCAAGAGACCCAGTACTTC. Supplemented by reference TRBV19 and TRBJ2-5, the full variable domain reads DGGITQSPKYLFRKEGQNVTLSCEQNLNHDAMYWYRQDPGQGLRLIYYSQIVNDFQKGDIAEGYSVSREKKESFPLTVTSAQKNPTAFYLCASSIVQGTQETQYFGPGTRLLVL.

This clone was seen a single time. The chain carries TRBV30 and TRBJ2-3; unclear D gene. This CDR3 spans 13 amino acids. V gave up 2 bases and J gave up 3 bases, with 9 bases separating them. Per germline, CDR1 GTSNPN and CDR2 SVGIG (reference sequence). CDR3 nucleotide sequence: TGTGCCTGGAGTCAGCGACGAACAGATACGCAGTATTTT. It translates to CAWSQRRTDTQYF.

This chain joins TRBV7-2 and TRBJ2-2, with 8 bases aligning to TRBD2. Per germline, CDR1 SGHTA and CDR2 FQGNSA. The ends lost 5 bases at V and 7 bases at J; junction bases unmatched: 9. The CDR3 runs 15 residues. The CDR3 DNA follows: TGTGCCAGCAGCGAATCGGGAGGGGTTGGCGGGGAGCTGTTTTTT. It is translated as CASSESGGVGGELFF.

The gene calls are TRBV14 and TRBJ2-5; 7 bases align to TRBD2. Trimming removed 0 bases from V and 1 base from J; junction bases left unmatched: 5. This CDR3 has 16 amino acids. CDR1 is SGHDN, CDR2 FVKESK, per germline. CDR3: CASSQDRGVRQETQYF. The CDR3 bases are TGTGCCAGCAGCCAAGATCGGGGGGTTCGCCAAGAGACCCAGTACTTC.

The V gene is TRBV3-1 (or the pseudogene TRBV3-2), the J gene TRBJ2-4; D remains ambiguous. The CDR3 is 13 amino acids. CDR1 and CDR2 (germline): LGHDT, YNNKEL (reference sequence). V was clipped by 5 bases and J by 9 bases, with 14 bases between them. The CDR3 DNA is TGTGCCAGCAGCGAGACCCCCTCGGGCATTCAGTACTTC. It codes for CASSETPSGIQYF.

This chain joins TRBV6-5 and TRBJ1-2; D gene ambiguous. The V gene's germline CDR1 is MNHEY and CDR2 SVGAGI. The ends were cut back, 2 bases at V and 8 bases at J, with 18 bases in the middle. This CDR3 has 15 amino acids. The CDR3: CASSYGGTMNTGYTF. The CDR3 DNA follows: TGTGCCAGCAGTTACGGAGGTACTATGAATACGGGCTACACCTTC.

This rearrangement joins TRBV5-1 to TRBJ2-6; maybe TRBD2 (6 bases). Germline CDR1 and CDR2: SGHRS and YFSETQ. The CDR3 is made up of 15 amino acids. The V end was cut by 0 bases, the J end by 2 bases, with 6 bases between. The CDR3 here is CASSLGRAGANVLTF. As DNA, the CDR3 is TGCGCCAGCAGCTTGGGGAGGGCTGGGGCCAACGTCCTGACTTTC.

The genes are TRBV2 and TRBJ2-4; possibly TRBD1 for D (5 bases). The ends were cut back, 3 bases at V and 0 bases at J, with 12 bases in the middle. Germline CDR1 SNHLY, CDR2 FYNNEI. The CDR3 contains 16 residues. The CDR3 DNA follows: TGTGCCAGCAGTGAGTTGGCAGGGTTAGCCAAAAACATTCAGTACTTC. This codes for CASSELAGLAKNIQYF.

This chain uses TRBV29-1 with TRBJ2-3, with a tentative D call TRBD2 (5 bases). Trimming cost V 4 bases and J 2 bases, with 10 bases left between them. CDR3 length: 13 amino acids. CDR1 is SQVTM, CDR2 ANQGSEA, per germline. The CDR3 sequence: CSVVNGNTDTQYF. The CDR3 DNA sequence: TGCAGCGTTGTAAACGGGAACACAGATACGCAGTATTTT.

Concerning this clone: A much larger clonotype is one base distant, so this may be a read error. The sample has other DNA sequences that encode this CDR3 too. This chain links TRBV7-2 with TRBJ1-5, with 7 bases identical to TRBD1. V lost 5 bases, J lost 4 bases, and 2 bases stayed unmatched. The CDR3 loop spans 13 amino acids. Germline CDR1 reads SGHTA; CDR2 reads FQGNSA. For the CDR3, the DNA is TGTGCCAGCAGCCAGGACAGGAATCAGCCCCAGCATTTT. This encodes CASSQDRNQPQHF.